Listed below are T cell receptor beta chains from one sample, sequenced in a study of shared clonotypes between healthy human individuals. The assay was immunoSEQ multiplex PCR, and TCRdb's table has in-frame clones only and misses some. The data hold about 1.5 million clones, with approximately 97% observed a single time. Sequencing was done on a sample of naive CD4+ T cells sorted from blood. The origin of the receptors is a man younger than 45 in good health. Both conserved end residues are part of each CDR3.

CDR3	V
CASSLGPREDTQYF	TRBV7-4
CASSFSGGRGYDTGELFF	TRBV5-1
CASTEGLARTYEQYF	TRBV6-1
CASSVSQGQAHEKLFF	TRBV9
CASSLRDTNLDTQYF	TRBV5-5
CASSPLAGTSGKTSYNEQFF	TRBV18
CASSEAHPYEQYF	TRBV6-1
CASSVQGSGANVLTF	TRBV9
CASSLVGRGTRNEQFF	TRBV11-2
CASSLAGSVTGELFF	TRBV5-4
CASSVSFGITETQYF	TRBV10-2
CASSFEGADYNEQFF	TRBV5-1
CASSPQGAGTEAFF	TRBV5-1
CASSLAGSYEQYF	TRBV5-1
CASSMLGGVGEQYF	TRBV19
CAISESGQSETQYF	TRBV10-3
CASSGTGLREQYF	TRBV5-1
CASSVAFQAGLYNEQFF	TRBV9
CASSLVNEQYF	TRBV28
CASGRQGYEQFF	TRBV12-5
CASSLFRGVLLNTEAFF	TRBV11-2
CASSVGGELFF	TRBV2
CASSIQPSGSRGETQYF	TRBV9
CASSPTSGDEQFF	TRBV7-2
CASRNRGDYEQYF	TRBV2
CASSWGSGADTQYF	TRBV18
CASSLSDRQETQYF	TRBV11-2
CASSVTGLYYNEQFF	TRBV9
CASRLEDRVRVTDTQYF	TRBV12-2
CASHLYTGELFF	TRBV7-9
CASSLGTQYEQYF	TRBV11-2
CASSRSGLAGYGDTQYF	TRBV4-1
CASSFFRDRNTDTQYF	TRBV7-8
CASSSLDRDLTEAFF	TRBV7-9
CATSGQRTGFPDTEAFF	TRBV15
CASSPPGRAGETQYF	TRBV18
CASSSFRDSQFF	TRBV19
CASSPGQGLAGYTF	TRBV5-8
CASSEWGTGEETQYF	TRBV6-1
CASSQGETQYF	TRBV7-9
CASSYWTATNEKLFF	TRBV6-5
CASSLYPEPTYEQYF	TRBV5-1
CASSFDSSYEQYF	TRBV7-6
CASSPLPLEQYF	TRBV28
CSARIAEAFF	TRBV20-1
CASVEGGGETQYF	TRBV7-9
CASSLGLLAGHDNEQFF	TRBV7-9
CASSPKQGAHGEKLFF	TRBV5-1
CASEKSGRSTDTQYF	TRBV6-1
CASSRGELYEQYF	TRBV28
CASSLVGGGTTYEQYF	TRBV7-2
CASSFDPAGVEQFF	TRBV5-1
CASSLGHAPLGEQYF	TRBV7-6
CASSKGQGAVEQYF	TRBV18
CASSSTWDTEAFF	TRBV5-1